Listed here is a single T cell receptor (beta chain). The sample is drawn from a study of blood T cells in healthy people across ages. The use of a sample-barcoded 5' primer and a J-beta primer mix characterized a second PCR of 7 to 11 cycles. One entry per CDR3 protein results from TCRdb running MiXCR on the 5' RACE reads. The sample holds approximately 880,000 distinct CDR3 sequences; around 46% are singletons and the top ten take 13%. This CDR3 is built from 12 residues. V was shortened by 5 bases and J by 4 bases, with 8 bases between the two germline ends. Sequenced sample: blood. The chain recombines TRBV12-3 or TRBV12-4 with TRBJ1-2; D call uncertain. The receptor comes from a man in his thirties or forties in good health. The CDR3: CASSLAPYGYTF. The CDR3, as DNA: TGTGCCAGCAGTCTCGCCCCCTATGGCTACACCTTC.